The 8 T cell receptor beta chains reported below all come from one sample, sequenced in a study of T cell changes during pregnancy in multiple sclerosis. The data were produced by immunoSEQ multiplex PCR, yet TCRdb's version contains in-frame clones alone and is incomplete. The sample lists about 46,000 clones; 85% to 95% were seen once. This material consisted of CD8+ T cells from peripheral blood mononuclear cells, taken in the first trimester of pregnancy. These TCRs come from a female donor with multiple sclerosis, enrolled in a pregnancy study.

This clone was seen a handful of times. This CDR3 is CASSPDGGYGYTF. For the CDR3, the DNA is TGCGCCAGCAGTCCCGACGGGGGCTATGGCTACACCTTC. This chain uses TRBV10-1 with TRBJ1-2; possibly TRBD1 for D (5 bases). Trimming removed 5 bases at V and 4 bases at J, with 11 bases between. The germline V gene encodes CDR1 WNHNN and CDR2 SYGVQD (reference sequence). The length of the CDR3 is 13 residues.

The chain carries TRBV19 and TRBJ1-2; 7 positions match TRBD1. CDR3 length: 14 amino acids. In germline, CDR1 is LNHDA, CDR2 SQIVND (reference sequence). J lost 4 bases, V lost 6 bases, and 8 bases had no gene match. CDR3 sequence reads: CASRATGTVYGYTF. The CDR3 region has the DNA TGTGCCAGTAGAGCTACAGGGACAGTCTATGGCTACACCTTC.

V and J are TRBV28 and TRBJ1-1; a weak D match, TRBD1 (5 bases). CDR3 size: 15 residues. CDR1 is MDHEN, CDR2 SYDVKM, per germline. V was shortened by 5 bases and J by 1 base, with 14 bases between the two germline ends. As DNA, the CDR3 is TGTGCCAGCAGTCTCCTCTGGAGGGGGAACACTGAAGCTTTCTTT. It encodes CASSLLWRGNTEAFF.

The J gene is TRBJ1-1, the V gene TRBV11-3; D ambiguous. CDR1 is SGHNT and CDR2 is YENEEA in the germline V gene. CDR3 length: 13 amino acids. V was shortened by 3 bases and J by 1 base, with 6 bases between the two germline ends. DNA of the CDR3: TGTGCCAGCAGCTTGGCACCGAACACTGAAGCTTTCTTT. This encodes CASSLAPNTEAFF.

The J gene is TRBJ2-1, the V gene TRBV28, with D perhaps TRBD2 (6 bases). Trimming removed 7 bases from V and 0 bases from J, with 19 bases in between. This CDR3 contains 17 residues. Germline assignment: CDR1 MDHEN and CDR2 SYDVKM. This CDR3 is CASTSHRDSSSYNEQFF. The CDR3 coding sequence is TGTGCCAGCACCTCTCACCGGGACTCGAGCTCCTACAATGAGCAGTTCTTC.

The chain has TRBV4-1 and TRBJ2-1, with a tentative D call TRBD2 (6 bases). This CDR3 comprises 13 residues. V lost 1 base, J lost 8 bases, and 9 bases lay in between. Looked up from germline, CDR1 is MGHRA and CDR2 is YSYEKL. The CDR3 protein is CASSQGLGYEQFF. CDR3 DNA sequence: TGCGCCAGCAGCCAAGGACTAGGCTATGAGCAGTTCTTC.

This sequence joins TRBV7-9 and TRBJ2-1; 7 bases are a match to TRBD2. The CDR3 contains 13 residues. Trimming at V came to 8 bases and at J to 5 bases, leaving 6 bases not matched to a gene. Germline CDR1 reads SEHNR; CDR2 reads FQNEAQ (reference sequence). The CDR3 DNA is TGTGCCAGCGGGGGGGAGGAGAACAATGAGCAGTTCTTC. It is translated as CASGGEENNEQFF. Supplemented by reference TRBV7-9 and TRBJ2-1, the full variable domain reads DTGVSQNPRHKITKRGQNVTFRCDPISEHNRLYWYRQTLGQGPEFLTYFQNEAQLEKSRLLSDRFSAERPKGSFSTLEIQRTEQGDSAMYLCASGGEENNEQFFGPGTRLTVL.

V usage is TRBV14 and J usage is TRBJ1-3; D uncertain. The CDR3 has 17 amino acids. Germline values: CDR1 SGHDN, CDR2 FVKESK. V dropped 4 bases and J dropped 0 bases, with 16 bases sitting between them. CDR3: CASSPHPGKSSGNTIYF. CDR3 in DNA: TGTGCCAGCAGCCCCCATCCGGGGAAAAGCTCTGGAAACACCATATATTTT.